The clone carrying this T cell receptor beta chain was found a few times. Its specificity is unknown. This record comes from a study of regulatory T cells in long-lasting Graves disease. About the study: Persistent Graves' disease denoted over 5 years of antithyroid drugs plus positive TSH receptor antibodies.

For TCR beta, libraries came from iRepertoire HTBI primers and Arm-PCR of CDR3 regions. Per the study methods: In the combined samples, 62 TRBV and 15 or so TRBJ segments were identified. One entry per CDR3 protein, called by TCRdb with MiXCR from the multiplex PCR reads. The V and J calls follow TCRdb's processing rather than the paper's. The sample includes around 400,000 distinct CDR3 sequences, about 23% of them seen just once. Time point defined: persistent/refractory GD, antithyroid drugs over 5 years with positive TRAb. Generation of the TCR library employed RNA extracted from PBMCs. Study findings and constraints: Persistent patients shared more public clonotypes (2,741) than new patients (just under 1,000).

This TCR derives from a woman aged 40-49 years with Graves disease. Here the sequenced sample was peripheral blood mononuclear cells (PBMCs), taken when the disease was refractory, from a patient treated with antithyroid drugs.

DNA for the CDR3: TGTGCCACCGGGCGAGGGATACAAGAGACCCAGTACTTC. It yields the protein CATGRGIQETQYF. The chain carries TRBV15 and TRBJ2-5, with D tentatively TRBD2 (5 bases). Germline CDR1 LNHNV, CDR2 YYDKDF (reference sequence). The germline V and J ends were trimmed by 8 bases and 2 bases, with 12 bases remaining between them. CDR3 length: 13 amino acids.